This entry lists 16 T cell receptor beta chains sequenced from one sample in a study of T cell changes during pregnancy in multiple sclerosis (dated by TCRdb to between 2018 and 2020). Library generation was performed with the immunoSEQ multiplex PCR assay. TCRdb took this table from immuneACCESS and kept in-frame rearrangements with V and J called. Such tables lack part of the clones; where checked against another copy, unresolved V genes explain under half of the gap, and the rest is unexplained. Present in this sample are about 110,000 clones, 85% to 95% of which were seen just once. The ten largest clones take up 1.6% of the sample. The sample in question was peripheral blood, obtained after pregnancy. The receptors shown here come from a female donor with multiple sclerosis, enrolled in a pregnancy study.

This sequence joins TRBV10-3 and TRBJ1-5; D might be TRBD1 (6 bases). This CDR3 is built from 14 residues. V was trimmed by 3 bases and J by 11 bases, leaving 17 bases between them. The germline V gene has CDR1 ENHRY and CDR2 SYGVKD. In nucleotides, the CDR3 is TGTGCCATCAGTGATGTTATAGGGGGGGGGTCCCAGCATTTT. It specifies CAISDVIGGGSQHF.

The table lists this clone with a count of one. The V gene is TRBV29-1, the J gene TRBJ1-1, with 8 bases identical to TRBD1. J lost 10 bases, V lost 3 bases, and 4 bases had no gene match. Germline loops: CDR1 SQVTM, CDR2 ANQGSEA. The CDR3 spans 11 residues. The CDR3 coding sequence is TGCAGCGTTGATCAGGGGGCCGTAGCTTTCTTT. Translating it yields CSVDQGAVAFF.

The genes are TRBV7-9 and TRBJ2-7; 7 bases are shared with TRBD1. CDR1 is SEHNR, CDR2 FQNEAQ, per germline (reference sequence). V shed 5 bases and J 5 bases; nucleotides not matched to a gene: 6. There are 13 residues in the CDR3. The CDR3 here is CASSVTGTDEQYF. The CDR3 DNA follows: TGTGCCAGCAGCGTCACCGGGACAGACGAGCAGTACTTC.

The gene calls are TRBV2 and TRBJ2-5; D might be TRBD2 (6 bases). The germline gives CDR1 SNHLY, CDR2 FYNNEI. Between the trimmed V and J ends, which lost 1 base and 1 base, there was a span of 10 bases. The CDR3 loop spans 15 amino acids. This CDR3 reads CASSEERRGQETQYF. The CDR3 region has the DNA TGTGCCAGCAGTGAAGAGAGGCGGGGCCAAGAGACCCAGTACTTC.

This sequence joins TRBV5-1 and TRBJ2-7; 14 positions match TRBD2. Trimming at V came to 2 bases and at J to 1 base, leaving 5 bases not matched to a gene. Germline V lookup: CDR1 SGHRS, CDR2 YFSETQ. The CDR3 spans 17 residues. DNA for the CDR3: TGCGCCAGCAGCTTCGGACTAGCGGGAGGAGTTTCCTACGAGCAGTACTTC. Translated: CASSFGLAGGVSYEQYF.

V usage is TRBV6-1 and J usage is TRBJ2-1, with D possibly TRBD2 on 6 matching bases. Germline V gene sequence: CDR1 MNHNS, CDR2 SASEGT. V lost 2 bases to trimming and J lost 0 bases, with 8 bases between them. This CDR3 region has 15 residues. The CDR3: CASSERGNSYNEQFF. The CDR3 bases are TGTGCCAGCAGTGAACGGGGGAACTCCTACAATGAGCAGTTCTTC.

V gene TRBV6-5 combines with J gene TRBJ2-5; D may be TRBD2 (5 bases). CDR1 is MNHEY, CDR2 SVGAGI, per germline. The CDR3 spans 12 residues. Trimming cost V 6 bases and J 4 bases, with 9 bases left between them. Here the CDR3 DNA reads TGTGCCAGCAGCCCACGGGGAGAGACCCAGTACTTC. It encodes CASSPRGETQYF.

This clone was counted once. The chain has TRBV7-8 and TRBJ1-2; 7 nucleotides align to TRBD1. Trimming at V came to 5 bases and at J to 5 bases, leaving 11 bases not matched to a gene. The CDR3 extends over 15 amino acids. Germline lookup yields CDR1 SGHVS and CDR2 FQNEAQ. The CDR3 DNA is TGTGCCAGCAGCGCCCAAAGGGGGCTACAATATGGCTACACCTTC. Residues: CASSAQRGLQYGYTF.

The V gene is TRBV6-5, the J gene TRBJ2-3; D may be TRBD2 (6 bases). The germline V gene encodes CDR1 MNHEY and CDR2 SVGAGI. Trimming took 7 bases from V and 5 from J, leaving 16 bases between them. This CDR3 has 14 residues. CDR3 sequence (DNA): TGTGCCAGCACCCCCACCGGGAGTCGAGATACGCAGTATTTT. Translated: CASTPTGSRDTQYF.

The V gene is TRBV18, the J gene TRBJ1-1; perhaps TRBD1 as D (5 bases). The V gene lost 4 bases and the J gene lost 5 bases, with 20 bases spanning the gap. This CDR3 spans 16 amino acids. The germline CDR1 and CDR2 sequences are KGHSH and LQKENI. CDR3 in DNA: TGTGCCAGCTCACTCTTCGGCGGGGGAGGTGAGACTGAAGCTTTCTTT. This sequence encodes CASSLFGGGGETEAFF.

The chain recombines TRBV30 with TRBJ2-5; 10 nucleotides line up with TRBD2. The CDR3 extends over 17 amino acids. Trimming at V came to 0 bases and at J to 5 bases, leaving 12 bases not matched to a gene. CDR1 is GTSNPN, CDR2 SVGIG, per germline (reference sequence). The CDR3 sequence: CAWSVQGSGGPWETQYF. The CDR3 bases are TGTGCCTGGAGTGTACAGGGTAGCGGGGGGCCGTGGGAGACCCAGTACTTC.

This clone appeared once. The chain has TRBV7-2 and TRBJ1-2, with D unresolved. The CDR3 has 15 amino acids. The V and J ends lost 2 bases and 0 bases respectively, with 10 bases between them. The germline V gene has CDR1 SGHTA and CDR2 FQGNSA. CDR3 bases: TGTGCCAGCAGCTTACAGGCTGCGCCTAACTATGGCTACACCTTC. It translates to CASSLQAAPNYGYTF.

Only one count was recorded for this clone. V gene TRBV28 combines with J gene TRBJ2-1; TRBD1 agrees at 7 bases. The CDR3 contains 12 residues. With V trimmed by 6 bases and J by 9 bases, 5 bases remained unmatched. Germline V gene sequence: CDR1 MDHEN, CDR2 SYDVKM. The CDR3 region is CASSGQAGEQFF. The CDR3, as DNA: TGTGCCAGCAGCGGACAGGCGGGTGAGCAGTTCTTC.

For the CDR3, the DNA is TGTGCCAGCAGTTTATGGGCGGGAATGAGCTATGGCTACACCTTC. Its translation: CASSLWAGMSYGYTF. The V gene is TRBV27, the J gene TRBJ1-2; D remains unclear. CDR1 MNHEY and CDR2 SMNVEV come from the germline V gene (reference sequence). CDR3 length: 15 amino acids. Trimming removed 1 base at V and 4 bases at J, with 13 bases between.

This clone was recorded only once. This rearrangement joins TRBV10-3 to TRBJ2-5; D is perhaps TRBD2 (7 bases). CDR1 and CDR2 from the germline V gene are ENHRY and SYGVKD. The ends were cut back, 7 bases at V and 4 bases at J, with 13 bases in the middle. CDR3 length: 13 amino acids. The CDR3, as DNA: TGTGCCATCAACAGGGAGGGTGGAGAGACCCAGTACTTC. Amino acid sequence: CAINREGGETQYF.

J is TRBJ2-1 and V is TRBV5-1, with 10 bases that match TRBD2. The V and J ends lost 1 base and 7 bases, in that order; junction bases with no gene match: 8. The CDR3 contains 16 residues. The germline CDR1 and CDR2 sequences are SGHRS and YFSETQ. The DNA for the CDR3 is TGCGCCAGCAGCTTGAGGTCTAGCGGGAGTGGAAATGAGCAGTTCTTC. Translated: CASSLRSSGSGNEQFF.